One sample yielded the 26 T cell receptor beta chains listed below, sequenced in a study of blood T cell repertoires in COVID-19. The data were produced by immunoSEQ multiplex PCR, yet TCRdb's version contains in-frame clones alone and is incomplete. The profile shows 85,000 to 120,000 clones, about 85% of them singletons. The sequencing sample was made of peripheral blood. All receptors derive from a woman between 50 and 59 years old with COVID-19, enrolled during active disease.

The V call is TRBV4-1, the J call TRBJ2-1; D gene ambiguous. The germline V gene encodes CDR1 MGHRA and CDR2 YSYEKL. V was pared by 4 bases and J by 0 bases, with 10 bases between. The CDR3 length is 15 residues. CDR3 amino acids: CASSLPLSSYNEQFF. The CDR3 coding sequence is TGCGCCAGCAGCCTTCCACTGAGCTCCTACAATGAGCAGTTCTTC.

This clone was recorded at least ten times. The V and J genes are TRBV11-2 and TRBJ2-7; 11 nucleotides align to TRBD1. The CDR3 contains 14 residues. The J segment lost 7 bases and the V segment lost 3 bases, leaving 5 bases of the junction unmatched. Germline assignment: CDR1 SGHAT and CDR2 FQNNGV. CDR3 loop: CASSFRDRGWEQYF. The CDR3 DNA reads TGTGCCAGCAGCTTCCGGGACAGGGGGTGGGAGCAGTACTTC.

This clone occurred a few times. CDR3 sequence reads: CASSQVIGQNSPLHF. The CDR3 region has the DNA TGCGCCAGCAGCCAAGTTATCGGACAGAATTCACCCCTCCACTTT. The chain is built from TRBV4-3 and TRBJ1-6, with D possibly being TRBD1 (6 bases). The CDR3 has 15 residues. V lost 1 base, J lost 7 bases, and 11 bases lay in between. Germline lookup yields CDR1 LGHNA and CDR2 YSLEER.

V usage is TRBV5-4 and J usage is TRBJ1-2; D is perhaps TRBD1 (6 bases). Trimming took 0 bases from V and 8 from J, leaving 17 bases between them. Germline CDR1 reads SGHNT; CDR2 reads YYREEE (reference sequence). This CDR3 has 15 amino acids. The CDR3: CASSLAPGEISGYTF. CDR3 nucleotide sequence: TGTGCCAGCAGCTTGGCTCCAGGGGAGATTTCGGGCTACACCTTC.

The V and J genes are TRBV19 and TRBJ1-5; 9 bases align to TRBD1. CDR3 length: 14 residues. V dropped 9 bases and J dropped 7; count of bases not matched to a gene: 10. Germline CDR1 is LNHDA and CDR2 is SQIVND (reference sequence). The CDR3 DNA sequence: TGTGCCAGCACCACAGGGGGCATTGGACAGCCCCAGCATTTT. Amino acids: CASTTGGIGQPQHF. The full variable domain, rest sourced from reference TRBV19 and TRBJ1-5, is DGGITQSPKYLFRKEGQNVTLSCEQNLNHDAMYWYRQDPGQGLRLIYYSQIVNDFQKGDIAEGYSVSREKKESFPLTVTSAQKNPTAFYLCASTTGGIGQPQHFGDGTRLSIL.

The rearrangement links TRBV18 to TRBJ1-4; tentative D call: TRBD1 (6 bases). V dropped 3 bases and J dropped 7 bases, with 15 bases sitting between them. The CDR3 has 15 residues. The V gene's germline CDR1 is KGHSH and CDR2 LQKENI. CDR3 in amino acids: CASSPEGGVSEKLFF. The CDR3 region has the DNA TGTGCCAGCTCACCGGAAGGGGGTGTGAGTGAAAAACTGTTTTTT.

This clone has more than one count but fewer than ten. The V call is TRBV11-2, the J call TRBJ1-1, with TRBD1 identical over 9 bases. CDR3 length: 13 amino acids. Germline lookup yields CDR1 SGHAT and CDR2 FQNNGV. V lost 1 base, J lost 9 bases, and 3 bases stayed unmatched. CDR3 loop: CASSLGGQGQAFF. The CDR3 coding sequence is TGTGCCAGCAGCTTAGGGGGACAGGGCCAAGCTTTCTTT. Combining the CDR3 with reference TRBV11-2 and TRBJ1-1 gives the whole variable domain EAGVAQSPRYKIIEKRQSVAFWCNPISGHATLYWYQQILGQGPKLLIQFQNNGVVDDSQLPKDRFSAERLKGVDSTLKIQPAKLEDSAVYLCASSLGGQGQAFFGQGTRLTVV.

The chain uses TRBV5-4 and TRBJ2-2; 8 nucleotides match TRBD2. The V gene's germline CDR1 is SGHNT and CDR2 YYREEE (reference sequence). V dropped 8 bases and J dropped 0; count of bases not matched to a gene: 9. This CDR3 is built from 16 residues. CDR3 loop: CASLPGLGSNTGELFF. CDR3 DNA: TGTGCCAGTCTCCCGGGACTAGGGTCGAACACCGGGGAGCTGTTTTTT. Using reference TRBV5-4 and TRBJ2-2 for the parts outside the CDR3, the full variable domain is ETGVTQSPTHLIKTRGQQVTLRCSSQSGHNTVSWYQQALGQGPQFIFQYYREEENGRGNFPPRFSGLQFPNYSSELNVNALELDDSALYLCASLPGLGSNTGELFFGEGSRLTVL.

The V gene is TRBV6-5, the J gene TRBJ2-1; 7 bases align to TRBD2. Germline lookup yields CDR1 MNHEY and CDR2 SVGAGI. The CDR3 consists of 15 residues. With V trimmed by 2 bases and J by 2 bases, 3 bases remained unmatched. The CDR3 coding sequence is TGTGCCAGCAGTTACAGCGGGACGGCCTACAATGAGCAGTTCTTC. Encoded protein: CASSYSGTAYNEQFF.

The rearrangement joins TRBV6-2 or TRBV6-3 to TRBJ2-7, with D unresolved. Germline CDR1 reads MNHEY; CDR2 reads SVGEGT. V lost 2 bases, J lost 2 bases, and 10 bases lay in between. CDR3 length equals 14 residues. In nucleotides, the CDR3 is TGTGCCAGCAGTTACGTCCGGTCCCCCTACGAGCAGTACTTC. Translation: CASSYVRSPYEQYF.

The chain joins TRBV11-2 to TRBJ2-3; 16 bases fit TRBD2. In germline, CDR1 is SGHAT, CDR2 FQNNGV. This CDR3 has 17 amino acids. The junction had 4 bases not matched to a gene; V was cut back by 7 bases and J by 0 bases. CDR3 region: CASIGTSGGESTDTQYF. CDR3 DNA sequence: TGTGCCAGCATTGGGACTAGCGGGGGGGAAAGCACAGATACGCAGTATTTT.

CDR3 sequence (DNA): TGTGCCAGCAGTGAACTCCGGGACTGGGAAGATACGCAGTATTTT. This encodes CASSELRDWEDTQYF. This chain joins TRBV25-1 and TRBJ2-3; possibly TRBD2 for D (6 bases). The length of the CDR3 is 15 residues. The V end was cut by 2 bases, the J end by 5 bases, with 14 bases between. Germline loops: CDR1 MGHDK, CDR2 SYGVNS.

This clone has more than one count but fewer than ten. This CDR3 reads CASLGRGNQPQHF. As DNA, the CDR3 is TGTGCCAGTCTCGGTCGGGGCAATCAGCCCCAGCATTTT. The chain combines TRBV2 with TRBJ1-5; D uncertain. The CDR3 has 13 residues. V gave up 9 bases and J gave up 2 bases, with 11 bases separating them. The germline V gene encodes CDR1 SNHLY and CDR2 FYNNEI.

The chain couples TRBV5-1 to TRBJ2-3; D is perhaps TRBD1 (6 bases). The CDR3 loop spans 14 amino acids. Trimming stripped 0 bases from V and 5 bases from J, with 10 bases between. Germline lookup yields CDR1 SGHRS and CDR2 YFSETQ. The CDR3 sequence: CASSLGQGKDTQYF. In nucleotides, the CDR3 is TGCGCCAGCAGCTTGGGGCAGGGGAAAGATACGCAGTATTTT.

The V gene is TRBV7-8, the J gene TRBJ2-7; weak D call: TRBD2 (5 bases). The ends were cut back, 4 bases at V and 0 bases at J, with 22 bases in the middle. The CDR3 extends over 18 amino acids. Germline V gene lookup returns CDR1 SGHVS and CDR2 FQNEAQ. The CDR3 protein is CASSYPVTAGLSSYEQYF. For the CDR3, the DNA is TGTGCCAGCAGCTACCCGGTAACGGCGGGTCTAAGCTCCTACGAGCAGTACTTC.

The V call is TRBV5-1, the J call TRBJ2-5; 10 nucleotides agree with TRBD1. From germline, CDR1 is SGHRS and CDR2 YFSETQ. J gave up 5 bases and V 3 bases, and 4 bases lay outside the gene matches. CDR3 length equals 14 residues. CDR3 residues: CASSSGTGEETQYF. In DNA, the CDR3 is TGCGCCAGCAGCTCCGGGACAGGGGAGGAGACCCAGTACTTC.

The genes are TRBV27 and TRBJ1-6; TRBD1 might be the D (6 bases). CDR3 length: 14 amino acids. The germline V gene has CDR1 MNHEY and CDR2 SMNVEV (reference sequence). V was trimmed by 6 bases and J by 10 bases, leaving 16 bases between them. Here the CDR3 DNA reads TGTGCCAGCAGACCCGCAGGGGCAGGGTCACCCCTCCACTTT. Encoded protein: CASRPAGAGSPLHF.

The rearrangement uses TRBV4-3 and TRBJ2-6; 12 bases fit TRBD1. Germline V gene sequence: CDR1 LGHNA, CDR2 YSLEER. The CDR3 runs 18 residues. V lost 1 base and J lost 0; bases outside the gene matches: 1. This chain's CDR3 is CASSQGDRGLSGANVLTF. The CDR3 nucleotides are TGCGCCAGCAGCCAAGGGGACAGGGGGCTCTCTGGGGCCAACGTCCTGACTTTC.

This chain connects TRBV10-3 to TRBJ2-7; weak D call: TRBD2 (6 bases). V was trimmed by 8 bases and J by 6 bases, leaving 14 bases between them. The CDR3 is 12 amino acids. Germline-derived CDR1 and CDR2 are ENHRY and SYGVKD. The CDR3 spells CAIRDSSREQYF. CDR3 nucleotide sequence: TGTGCCATCCGGGACTCCAGCCGCGAGCAGTACTTC.

V is TRBV10-3 and J is TRBJ1-5; the match to TRBD1 covers 10 bases. This CDR3 is built from 14 residues. The junction had 3 bases not matched to a gene; V was cut back by 5 bases and J by 5 bases. CDR1 ENHRY and CDR2 SYGVKD come from the germline V gene. CDR3 DNA: TGTGCCATCAGTCCCGGGACAGGGGATCAGCCCCAGCATTTT. This translates into CAISPGTGDQPQHF.

The chain uses TRBV12-5 and TRBJ2-3, with 10 bases fitting TRBD2. J was trimmed by 2 bases and V by 3 bases; bases with no gene match: 5. CDR3 length equals 16 residues. Germline CDR1 is LGHNT and CDR2 is FRNRAP. As DNA, the CDR3 is TGTGCTAGTGGTTTTCAGCTAGCGGGGGACACAGATACGCAGTATTTT. Translation: CASGFQLAGDTDTQYF.

The rearrangement links TRBV24-1 to TRBJ2-1; 10 bases fit TRBD1. Germline assignment: CDR1 KGHDR and CDR2 SFDVKD. This CDR3 is built from 16 residues. Losses at the gene ends were 0 bases for V and 7 bases for J; bases not matched to a gene: 5. The CDR3 DNA reads TGTGCCACCAGTGATTTGCCCGACAGGGGGCAAAATGAGCAGTTCTTC. This gives the protein CATSDLPDRGQNEQFF.

The chain recombines TRBV7-2 with TRBJ2-3, with a possible D match to TRBD1 (6 bases). Trimming took 5 bases from V and 1 from J, leaving 10 bases between them. Looked up from germline, CDR1 is SGHTA and CDR2 is FQGNSA. The CDR3 covers 14 residues. The CDR3 bases are TGTGCCAGCAGCCCCCGACAGGGCACAGATACGCAGTATTTT. Residues: CASSPRQGTDTQYF. The full variable domain, rest sourced from reference TRBV7-2 and TRBJ2-3, is GAGVSQSPSNKVTEKGKDVELRCDPISGHTALYWYRQSLGQGLEFLIYFQGNSAPDKSGLPSDRFSAERTGGSVSTLTIQRTQQEDSAVYLCASSPRQGTDTQYFGPGTRLTVL.

The chain carries TRBV2 and TRBJ2-1; TRBD2 is a possible D gene (5 bases). The CDR3 runs to 16 residues. The V and J ends lost 3 bases and 0 bases respectively, with 12 bases between them. Germline CDR1 SNHLY, CDR2 FYNNEI. The CDR3 DNA reads TGTGCCAGCAGTGACCTACTAGGGAGCTCCTACAATGAGCAGTTCTTC. Protein sequence: CASSDLLGSSYNEQFF.

This clone was counted only a few times. V usage is TRBV4-3 and J usage is TRBJ1-2; 9 bases map to TRBD1. Germline V gene sequence: CDR1 LGHNA, CDR2 YSLEER. V trimming: 2 bases; J trimming: 11 bases; junction bases outside the gene matches: 6. The CDR3 runs to 13 residues. The CDR3 nucleotides are TGCGCCAGCAGCCAAACCGGGACAGGGAGATACACCTTC. It is translated as CASSQTGTGRYTF.

V usage is TRBV19 and J usage is TRBJ2-2; 14 bases line up with TRBD2. This CDR3 region has 19 residues. Germline V gene lookup returns CDR1 LNHDA and CDR2 SQIVND (reference sequence). The trim removed 5 bases at V and 1 base at J, leaving 9 bases unmatched. The CDR3 sequence is CASSGLGLAGGRNTGELFF. The CDR3 region has the DNA TGTGCCAGTAGTGGTTTAGGACTAGCGGGGGGCCGGAACACCGGGGAGCTGTTTTTT.